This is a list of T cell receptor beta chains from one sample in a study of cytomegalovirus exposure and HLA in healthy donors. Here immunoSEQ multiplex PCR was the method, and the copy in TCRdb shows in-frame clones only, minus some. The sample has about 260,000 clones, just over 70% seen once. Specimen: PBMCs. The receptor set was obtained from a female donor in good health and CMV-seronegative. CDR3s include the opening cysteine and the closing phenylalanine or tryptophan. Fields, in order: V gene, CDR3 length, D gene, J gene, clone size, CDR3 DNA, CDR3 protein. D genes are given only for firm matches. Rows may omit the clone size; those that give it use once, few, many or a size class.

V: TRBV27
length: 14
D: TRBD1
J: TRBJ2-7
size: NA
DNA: TGTGCCAGCGGTCCCGGGACAGAGTCCTACGAGCAGTACTTC
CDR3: CASGPGTESYEQYF

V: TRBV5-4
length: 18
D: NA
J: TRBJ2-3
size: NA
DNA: TGTGCCAGCAGCCCGCACCCAGGGTTAGGGGCGGACACAGATACGCAGTATTTT
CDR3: CASSPHPGLGADTDTQYF

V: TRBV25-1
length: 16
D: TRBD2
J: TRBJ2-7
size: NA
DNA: TGTGCCAGCAGTCTGGGACTAGTGGGAGAGTCCTACGAGCAGTACTTC
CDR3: CASSLGLVGESYEQYF

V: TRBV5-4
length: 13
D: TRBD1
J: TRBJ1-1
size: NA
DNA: TGTGCCAGCAGCTTGGTTGGGCAGGGGGCGGCTTTCTTT
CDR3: CASSLVGQGAAFF

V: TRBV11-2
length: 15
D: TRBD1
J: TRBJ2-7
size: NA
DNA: TGTGCCAGCAGACCGAACAGGGGGCTTGTCTACGAGCAGTACTTC
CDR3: CASRPNRGLVYEQYF

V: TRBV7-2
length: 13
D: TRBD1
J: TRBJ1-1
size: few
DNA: TGTGCCAGCAGCCCGAGGACAGGCATTGAAGCTTTCTTT
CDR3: CASSPRTGIEAFF

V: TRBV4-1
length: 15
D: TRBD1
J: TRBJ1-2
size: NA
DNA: TGCGCCAGCAGCCAAGATGACAGGGGAGGTAATGGCTACACCTTC
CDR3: CASSQDDRGGNGYTF

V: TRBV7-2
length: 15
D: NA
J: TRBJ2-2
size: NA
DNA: TGTGCCAGCAGCTTCCTTCGTCAGTCCCCCGGGGAGCTGTTTTTT
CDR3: CASSFLRQSPGELFF

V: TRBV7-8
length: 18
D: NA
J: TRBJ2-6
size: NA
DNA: TGTGCCAGCAGCTTACAGGCCTCAGCGGCCACTGGGGCCAACGTCCTGACTTTC
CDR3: CASSLQASAATGANVLTF

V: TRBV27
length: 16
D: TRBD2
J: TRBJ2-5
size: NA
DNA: TGTGCCAGCGGCCGCCGGGCTAGCGGGGCAGGAGAGACCCAGTACTTC
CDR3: CASGRRASGAGETQYF

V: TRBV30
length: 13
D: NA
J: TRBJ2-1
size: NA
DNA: TGTGCCTGGGCCCGTAGCTCCTACAATGAGCAGTTCTTC
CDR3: CAWARSSYNEQFF

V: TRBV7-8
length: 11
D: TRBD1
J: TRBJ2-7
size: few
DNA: TGTGCCGTTCTACAGGGGTACGAGCAGTACTTC
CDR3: CAVLQGYEQYF

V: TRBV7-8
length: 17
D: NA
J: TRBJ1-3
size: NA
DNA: TGTGCCAGCAGCTCCCCCGCTACCGGTTTCTCTGGAAACACCATATATTTT
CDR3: CASSSPATGFSGNTIYF

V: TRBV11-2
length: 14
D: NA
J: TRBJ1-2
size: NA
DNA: TGTGCCAGCAGCTTACCAGGGTATGGGTATGGCTACACCTTC
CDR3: CASSLPGYGYGYTF

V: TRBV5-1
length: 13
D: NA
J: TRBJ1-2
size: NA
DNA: TGCGCCAGCAGCTTCGGAGGGGACTATGGCTACACCTTC
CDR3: CASSFGGDYGYTF

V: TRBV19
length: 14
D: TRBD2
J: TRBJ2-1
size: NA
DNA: TGTGCCAGTATGGGCGGGAGGGCCGGTAATGAGCAGTTCTTC
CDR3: CASMGGRAGNEQFF

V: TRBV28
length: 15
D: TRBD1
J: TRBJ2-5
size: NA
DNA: TGTGCCAGCAGTACCGCGGGACAGGGGGCTGGAGAGCAGTACTTC
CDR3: CASSTAGQGAGEQYF

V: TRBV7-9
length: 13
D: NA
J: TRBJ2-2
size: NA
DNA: TGTGCCAGCAGCGACGGGGAAACCGGGGAGCTGTTTTTT
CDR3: CASSDGETGELFF

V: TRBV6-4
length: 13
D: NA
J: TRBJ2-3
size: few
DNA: TGTGCCAGCAGTGACTCGACAACAGATACGCAGTATTTT
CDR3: CASSDSTTDTQYF

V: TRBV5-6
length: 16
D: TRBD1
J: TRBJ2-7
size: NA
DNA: TGTGCCAGCAGCCCGTACCGGGACAGAAGCTCCTACGAGCAGTACTTC
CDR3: CASSPYRDRSSYEQYF

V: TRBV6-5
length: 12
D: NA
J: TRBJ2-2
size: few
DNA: TGTGCCAGCAGACGACTAGCCGGGGAGCTGTTTTTT
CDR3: CASRRLAGELFF